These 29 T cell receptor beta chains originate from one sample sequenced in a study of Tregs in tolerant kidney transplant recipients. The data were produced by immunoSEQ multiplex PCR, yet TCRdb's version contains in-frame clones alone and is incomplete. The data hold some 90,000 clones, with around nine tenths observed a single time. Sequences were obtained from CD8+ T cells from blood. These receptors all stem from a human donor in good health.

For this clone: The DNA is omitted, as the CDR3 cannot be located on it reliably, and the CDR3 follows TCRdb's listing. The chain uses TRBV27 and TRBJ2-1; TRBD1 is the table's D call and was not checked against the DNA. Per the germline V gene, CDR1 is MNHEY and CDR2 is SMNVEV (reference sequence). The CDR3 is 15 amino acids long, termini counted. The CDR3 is CASSFGPGWFNEQFF.

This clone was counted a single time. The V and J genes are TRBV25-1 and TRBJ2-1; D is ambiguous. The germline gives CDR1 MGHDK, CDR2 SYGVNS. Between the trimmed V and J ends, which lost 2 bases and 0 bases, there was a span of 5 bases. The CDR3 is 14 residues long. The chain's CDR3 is CASSEVGSYNEQFF. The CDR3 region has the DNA TGTGCCAGCAGTGAAGTGGGCTCCTACAATGAGCAGTTCTTC.

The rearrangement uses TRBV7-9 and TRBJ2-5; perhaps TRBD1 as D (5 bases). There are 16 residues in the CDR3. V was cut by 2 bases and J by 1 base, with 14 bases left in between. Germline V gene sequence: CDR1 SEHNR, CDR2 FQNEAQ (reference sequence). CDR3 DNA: TGTGCCAGCAGCTTAAAAGGGGTGGGGTCCCAAGAGACCCAGTACTTC. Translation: CASSLKGVGSQETQYF.

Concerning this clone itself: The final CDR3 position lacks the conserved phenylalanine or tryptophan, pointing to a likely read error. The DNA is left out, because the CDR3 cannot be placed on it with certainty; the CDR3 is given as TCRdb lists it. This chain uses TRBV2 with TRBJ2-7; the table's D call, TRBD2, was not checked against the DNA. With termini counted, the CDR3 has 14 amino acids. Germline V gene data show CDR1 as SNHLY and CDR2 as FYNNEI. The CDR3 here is CASSPYTSGDIVIP.

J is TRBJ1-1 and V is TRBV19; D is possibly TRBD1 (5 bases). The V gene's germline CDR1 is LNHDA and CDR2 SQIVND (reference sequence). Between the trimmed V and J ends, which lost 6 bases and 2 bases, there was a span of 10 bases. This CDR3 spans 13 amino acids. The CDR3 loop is CASSGGVNTEAFF. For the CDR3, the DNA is TGTGCCAGTAGCGGAGGGGTAAACACTGAAGCTTTCTTT. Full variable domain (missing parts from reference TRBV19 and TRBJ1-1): DGGITQSPKYLFRKEGQNVTLSCEQNLNHDAMYWYRQDPGQGLRLIYYSQIVNDFQKGDIAEGYSVSREKKESFPLTVTSAQKNPTAFYLCASSGGVNTEAFFGQGTRLTVV.

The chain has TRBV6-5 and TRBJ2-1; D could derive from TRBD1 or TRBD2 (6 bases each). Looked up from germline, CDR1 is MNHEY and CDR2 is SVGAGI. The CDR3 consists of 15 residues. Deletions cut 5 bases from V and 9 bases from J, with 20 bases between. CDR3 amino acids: CASSALAGGQGEQFF. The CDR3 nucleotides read TGTGCCAGCAGTGCTCTAGCTGGGGGGCAGGGTGAGCAGTTCTTC.

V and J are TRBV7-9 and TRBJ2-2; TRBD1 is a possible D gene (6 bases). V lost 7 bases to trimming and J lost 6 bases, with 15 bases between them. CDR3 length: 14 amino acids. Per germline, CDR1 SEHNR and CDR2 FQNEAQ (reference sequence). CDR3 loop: CASNQGLVAGELFF. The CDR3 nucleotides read TGTGCCAGCAACCAGGGGCTTGTGGCCGGGGAGCTGTTTTTT. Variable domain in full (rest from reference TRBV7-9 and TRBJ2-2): DTGVSQNPRHKITKRGQNVTFRCDPISEHNRLYWYRQTLGQGPEFLTYFQNEAQLEKSRLLSDRFSAERPKGSFSTLEIQRTEQGDSAMYLCASNQGLVAGELFFGEGSRLTVL.

The CDR3 sequence: CAATTSGTYEQYF. As DNA, the CDR3 is TGTGCCGCAACTACAAGCGGCACCTACGAGCAGTACTTC. This chain links TRBV28 with TRBJ2-7; D is perhaps TRBD2 (5 bases). This CDR3 has 13 amino acids. Trimming shortened V by 11 bases and J by 2 bases, and 16 bases separated the two germline ends. Germline CDR1 and CDR2: MDHEN and SYDVKM. Drawing the rest from reference TRBV28 and TRBJ2-7, the complete variable domain is DVKVTQSSRYLVKRTGEKVFLECVQDMDHENMFWYRQDPGLGLRLIYFSYDVKMKEKGDIPEGYSVSREKKERFSLILESASTNQTSMYLCAATTSGTYEQYFGPGTRLTVT.

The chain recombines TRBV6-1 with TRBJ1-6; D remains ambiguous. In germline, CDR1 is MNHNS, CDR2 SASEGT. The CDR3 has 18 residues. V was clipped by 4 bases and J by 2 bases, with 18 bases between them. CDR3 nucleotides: TGTGCCAGCAGTGCGACCTCTCGGGCGATAACCTATAATTCACCCCTCCACTTT. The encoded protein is CASSATSRAITYNSPLHF.

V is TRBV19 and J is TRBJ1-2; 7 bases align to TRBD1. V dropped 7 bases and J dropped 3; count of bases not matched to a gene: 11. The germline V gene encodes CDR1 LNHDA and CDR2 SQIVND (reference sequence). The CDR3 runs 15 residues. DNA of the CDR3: TGTGCCAGTACCCTAGACCCACAGGGGTACTATGGCTACACCTTC. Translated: CASTLDPQGYYGYTF.

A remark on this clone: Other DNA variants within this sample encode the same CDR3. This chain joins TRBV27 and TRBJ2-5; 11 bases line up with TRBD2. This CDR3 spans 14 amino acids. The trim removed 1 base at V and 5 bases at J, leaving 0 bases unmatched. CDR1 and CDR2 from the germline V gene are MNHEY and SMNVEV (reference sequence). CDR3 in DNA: TGTGCCAGCAGTTTATTAGCGGGAGGGGAGACCCAGTACTTC. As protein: CASSLLAGGETQYF.

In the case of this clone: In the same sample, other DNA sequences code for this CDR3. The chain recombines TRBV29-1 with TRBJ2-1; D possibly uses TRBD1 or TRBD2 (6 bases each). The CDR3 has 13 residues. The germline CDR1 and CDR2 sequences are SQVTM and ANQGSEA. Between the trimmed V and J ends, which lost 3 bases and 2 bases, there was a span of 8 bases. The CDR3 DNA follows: TGCAGCGTTGAGGGGGGCACCTACAATGAGCAGTTCTTC. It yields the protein CSVEGGTYNEQFF.

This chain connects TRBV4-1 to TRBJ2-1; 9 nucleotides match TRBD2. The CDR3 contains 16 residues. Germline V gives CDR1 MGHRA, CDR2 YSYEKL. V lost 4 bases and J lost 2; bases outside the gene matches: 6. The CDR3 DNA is TGCGCCAGCAGCCTTAGACTAGCGGACCCCTACAATGAGCAGTTCTTC. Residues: CASSLRLADPYNEQFF.

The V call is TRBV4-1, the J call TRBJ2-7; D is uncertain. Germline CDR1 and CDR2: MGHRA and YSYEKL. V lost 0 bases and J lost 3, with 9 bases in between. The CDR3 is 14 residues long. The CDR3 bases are TGCGCCAGCAGCCAAGATCTCGCAGTCTACGAGCAGTACTTC. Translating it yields CASSQDLAVYEQYF.

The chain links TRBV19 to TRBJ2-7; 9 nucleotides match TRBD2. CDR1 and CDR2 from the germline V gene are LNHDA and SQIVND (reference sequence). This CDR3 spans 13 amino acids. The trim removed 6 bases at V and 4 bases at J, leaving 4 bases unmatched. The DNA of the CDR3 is TGTGCCAGTAGCATTGGACTAGCGTACGAGCAGTACTTC. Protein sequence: CASSIGLAYEQYF.

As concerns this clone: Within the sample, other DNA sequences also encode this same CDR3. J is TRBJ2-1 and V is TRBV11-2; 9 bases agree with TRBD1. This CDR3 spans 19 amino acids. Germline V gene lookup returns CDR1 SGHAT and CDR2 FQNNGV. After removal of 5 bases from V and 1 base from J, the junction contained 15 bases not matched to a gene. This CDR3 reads CASSLSMGQGPLSYNEQFF. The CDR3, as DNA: TGTGCCAGCAGCCTATCAATGGGACAGGGTCCTTTATCCTACAATGAGCAGTTCTTC.

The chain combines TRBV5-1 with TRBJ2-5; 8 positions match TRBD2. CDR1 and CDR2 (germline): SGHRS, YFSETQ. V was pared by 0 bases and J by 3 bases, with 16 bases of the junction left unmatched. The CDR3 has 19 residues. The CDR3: CASSLAGRNPGLGKETQYF. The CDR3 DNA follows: TGCGCCAGCAGCTTGGCCGGTAGGAATCCGGGACTAGGAAAAGAGACCCAGTACTTC.

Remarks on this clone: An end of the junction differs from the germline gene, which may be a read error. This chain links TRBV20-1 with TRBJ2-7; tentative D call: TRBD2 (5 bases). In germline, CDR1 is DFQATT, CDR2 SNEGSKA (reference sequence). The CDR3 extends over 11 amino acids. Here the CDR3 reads CRATGYGEQYF. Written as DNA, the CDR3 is TGCAGAGCTACGGGGTACGGCGAGCAGTACTTC.

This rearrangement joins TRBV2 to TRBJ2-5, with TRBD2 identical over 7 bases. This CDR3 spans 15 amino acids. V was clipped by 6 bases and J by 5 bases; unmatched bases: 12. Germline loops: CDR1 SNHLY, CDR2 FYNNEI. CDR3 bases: TGTGCCAGCAGGATCCAGCGGGGAGCAGCGGAGACCCAGTACTTC. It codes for CASRIQRGAAETQYF. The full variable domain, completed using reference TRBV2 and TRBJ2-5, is EPEVTQTPSHQVTQMGQEVILRCVPISNHLYFYWYRQILGQKVEFLVSFYNNEISEKSEIFDDQFSVERPDGSNFTLKIRSTKLEDSAMYFCASRIQRGAAETQYFGPGTRLLVL.

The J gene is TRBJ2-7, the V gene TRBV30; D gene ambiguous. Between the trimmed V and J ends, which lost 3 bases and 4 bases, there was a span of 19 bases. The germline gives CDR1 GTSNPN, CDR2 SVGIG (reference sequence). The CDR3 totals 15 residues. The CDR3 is CAWRGRHGLRYEQYF. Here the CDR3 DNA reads TGTGCCTGGAGGGGTAGACACGGGCTCCGTTACGAGCAGTACTTC.

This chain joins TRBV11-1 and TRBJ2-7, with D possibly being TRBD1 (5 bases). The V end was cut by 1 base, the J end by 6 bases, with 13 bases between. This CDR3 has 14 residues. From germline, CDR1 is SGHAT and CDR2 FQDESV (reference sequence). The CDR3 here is CASSLGPGHREQYF. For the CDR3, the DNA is TGTGCCAGCAGCTTAGGCCCAGGGCATCGCGAGCAGTACTTC.

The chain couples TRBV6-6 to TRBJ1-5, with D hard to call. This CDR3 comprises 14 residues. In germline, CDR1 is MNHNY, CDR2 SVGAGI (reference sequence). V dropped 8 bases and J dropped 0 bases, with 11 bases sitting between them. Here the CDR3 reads CASGLSDSNQPQHF. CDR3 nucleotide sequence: TGTGCCAGCGGACTTTCGGATAGCAATCAGCCCCAGCATTTT.

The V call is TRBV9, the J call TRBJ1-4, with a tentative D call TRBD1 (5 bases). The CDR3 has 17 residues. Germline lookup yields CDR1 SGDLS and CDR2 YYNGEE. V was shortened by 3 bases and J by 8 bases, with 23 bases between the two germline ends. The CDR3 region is CASSARSDEGLREKLFF. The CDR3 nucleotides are TGTGCCAGCAGCGCGAGAAGCGACGAGGGGTTGCGGGAAAAACTGTTTTTT.

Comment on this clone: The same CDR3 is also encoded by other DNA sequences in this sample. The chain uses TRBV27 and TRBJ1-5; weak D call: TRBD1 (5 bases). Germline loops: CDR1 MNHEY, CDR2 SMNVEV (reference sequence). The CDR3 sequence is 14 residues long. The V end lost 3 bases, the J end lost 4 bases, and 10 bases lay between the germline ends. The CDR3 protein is CASSFLTGNQPQHF. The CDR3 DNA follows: TGTGCCAGCAGTTTCCTCACAGGTAATCAGCCCCAGCATTTT.

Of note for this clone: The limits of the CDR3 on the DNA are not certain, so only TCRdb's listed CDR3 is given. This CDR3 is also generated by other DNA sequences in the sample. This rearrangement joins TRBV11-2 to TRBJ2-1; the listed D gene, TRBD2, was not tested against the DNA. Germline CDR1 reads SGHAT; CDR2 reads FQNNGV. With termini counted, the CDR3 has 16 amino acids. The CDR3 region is CASSTSGLAGSYEQFF.

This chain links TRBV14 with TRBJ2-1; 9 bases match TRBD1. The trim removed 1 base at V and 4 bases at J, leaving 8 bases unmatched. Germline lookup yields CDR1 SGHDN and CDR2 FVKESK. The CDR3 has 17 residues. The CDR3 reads CASSQALETGGYNEQFF. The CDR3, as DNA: TGTGCCAGCAGCCAAGCCCTCGAGACAGGGGGGTACAATGAGCAGTTCTTC.

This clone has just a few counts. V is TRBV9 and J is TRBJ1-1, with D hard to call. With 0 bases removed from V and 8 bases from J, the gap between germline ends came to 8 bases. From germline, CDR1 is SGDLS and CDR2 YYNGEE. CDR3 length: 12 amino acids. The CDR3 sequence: CASSVESLEAFF. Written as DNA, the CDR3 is TGTGCCAGCAGCGTAGAATCCCTCGAAGCTTTCTTT.

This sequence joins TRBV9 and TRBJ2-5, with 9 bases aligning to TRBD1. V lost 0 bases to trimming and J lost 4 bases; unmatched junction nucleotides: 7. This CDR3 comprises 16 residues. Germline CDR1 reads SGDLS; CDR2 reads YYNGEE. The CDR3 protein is CASSVGPTGGSETQYF. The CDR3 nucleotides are TGTGCCAGCAGCGTAGGTCCGACAGGGGGTTCAGAGACCCAGTACTTC.

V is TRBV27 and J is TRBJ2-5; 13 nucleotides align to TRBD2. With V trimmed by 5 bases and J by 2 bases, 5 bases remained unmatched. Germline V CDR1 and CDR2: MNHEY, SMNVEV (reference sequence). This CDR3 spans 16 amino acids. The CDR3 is CASSPTGLAGQETQYF. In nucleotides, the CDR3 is TGTGCCAGCAGTCCGACGGGACTAGCGGGGCAAGAGACCCAGTACTTC.